This paragraph reports one T cell receptor beta chain. The antigen is undetermined. This sample was included in a study of blood T cells in healthy people across ages. Findings of the study overall: With unsorted PBMCs, a conclusive comparison of naive versus antigen-experienced cells was not possible. One million T cells yielded diversity estimates that were considered underestimates. Donor CMV status, an unknown factor, possibly confounded changes in expanded clonotypes. Older individuals had lower TCR beta diversity per million T cells (the decline was roughly linear).

Sample-barcoded 5' priming and a J-beta primer mix drove a second PCR of roughly 7 to 11 cycles. MiXCR was run by TCRdb on the 5' RACE reads, yielding one entry per CDR3 protein. This table has 1.5 million to 2 million distinct CDR3 sequences, roughly 50% appearing once. The V gene's germline CDR1 is MDHEN and CDR2 SYDVKM. V was cut by 7 bases and J by 1 base, with 13 bases left in between. The CDR3 contains 14 residues. This receptor was taken from a middle-aged woman in good health. Sequenced sample: blood. The chain joins TRBV28 to TRBJ1-1; D might be TRBD1 (5 bases). The CDR3 reads CASTVAGGNTEAFF. The CDR3 DNA sequence: TGTGCCAGCACCGTGGCGGGGGGGAACACTGAAGCTTTCTTT.